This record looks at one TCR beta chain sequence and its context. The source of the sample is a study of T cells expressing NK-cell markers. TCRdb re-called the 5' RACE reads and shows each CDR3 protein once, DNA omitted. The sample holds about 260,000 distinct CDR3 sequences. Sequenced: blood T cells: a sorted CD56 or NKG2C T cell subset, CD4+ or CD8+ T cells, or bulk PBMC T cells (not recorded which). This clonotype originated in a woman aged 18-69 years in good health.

This CDR3 reads CASSFGNYGYTF. V and J are TRBV12-3 or TRBV12-4 and TRBJ1-2. This CDR3 is 12 amino acids long.